This TCR beta chain was sequenced during a study of T cell changes during pregnancy in multiple sclerosis. V lost 1 base, J lost 0 bases, and 13 bases lay in between. CDR3 length: 17 residues. Looked up from germline, CDR1 is LNHNV and CDR2 is YYDKDF (reference sequence). Using immunoSEQ multiplex PCR, the repertoire was profiled, and TCRdb retains in-frame clones only, with some absent. The sample carries roughly 27,000 clones, about 84% recorded once. This material consisted of CD8+ T cells from peripheral blood mononuclear cells, taken after pregnancy. V usage is TRBV15 and J usage is TRBJ2-1; D perhaps matches TRBD1 (5 bases). The clonotype originates from a female donor with multiple sclerosis, enrolled in a pregnancy study. This CDR3 reads CATSRVPTASSYNEQFF. DNA for the CDR3: TGTGCCACCAGCAGAGTTCCGACAGCAAGCTCCTACAATGAGCAGTTCTTC.